These 23 T cell receptor beta chains originate from one sample sequenced in a study of cytomegalovirus exposure and HLA in healthy donors. Sequencing used immunoSEQ multiplex PCR; TCRdb keeps in-frame clones, though not all of them. The repertoire has around 94,000 clones, approximately 95% of them found once; the top ten carry 0.8% to 0.9%. Sample: PBMCs. These receptors all stem from a woman aged 18-29 years in good health and CMV-seronegative.

CDR3 amino acids: CASSKTSGSYEQYF. The CDR3 DNA follows: TGTGCCAGCAGTAAGACTAGCGGGAGCTACGAGCAGTACTTC. V and J are TRBV27 and TRBJ2-7; 12 bases are a match to TRBD2. Germline CDR1 reads MNHEY; CDR2 reads SMNVEV (reference sequence). This CDR3 has 14 amino acids. J gave up 3 bases and V 5 bases, and 2 bases lay outside the gene matches.

The chain combines TRBV10-3 with TRBJ2-1, with 7 nucleotides matching TRBD1. The CDR3 is 15 residues long. The junction had 6 bases not matched to a gene; V was cut back by 7 bases and J by 0 bases. Germline-derived CDR1 and CDR2 are ENHRY and SYGVKD. This CDR3 reads CAITSRGSSYNEQFF. For the CDR3, the DNA is TGTGCCATCACCAGCAGGGGGAGCTCCTACAATGAGCAGTTCTTC.

This chain connects TRBV5-4 to TRBJ1-2; a possible D gene is TRBD1 (6 bases). The germline gives CDR1 SGHNT, CDR2 YYREEE (reference sequence). The V end was cut by 0 bases, the J end by 6 bases, with 12 bases between. The CDR3 contains 14 residues. DNA for the CDR3: TGTGCCAGCAGCTTGGGTCAGGGGTTCAATGGCTACACCTTC. This gives the protein CASSLGQGFNGYTF.

The J gene is TRBJ2-6, the V gene TRBV7-2; 7 nucleotides line up with TRBD2. This CDR3 has 15 residues. Germline assignment: CDR1 SGHTA and CDR2 FQGNSA. The V segment lost 6 bases and the J segment 1 base; nucleotides outside the gene matches: 3. In nucleotides, the CDR3 is TGTGCCAGCAGGGGAGGGGTGTCTGGGGCCAACGTCCTGACTTTC. Translating gives CASRGGVSGANVLTF.

The CDR3 sequence: CSASAGVVAFF. In DNA form, the CDR3 reads TGCAGTGCTAGTGCAGGGGTTGTAGCTTTCTTT. The chain is built from TRBV20-1 and TRBJ1-1; D is possibly TRBD1 (6 bases). Trimming removed 3 bases from V and 10 bases from J, with 12 bases in between. The CDR3 has 11 amino acids. Germline loops: CDR1 DFQATT, CDR2 SNEGSKA (reference sequence).

This clone has just one count. The V and J genes are TRBV21-1 and TRBJ1-3; TRBD1, as called in the table, went unchecked against the DNA. TRBV21-1 is a pseudogene locus. The CDR3 contains 20 residues. The CDR3, as DNA: TGTGCCAGCAGCAAAGAATTAGGGGGTTACAGGGGGACCTCTGGAAACACCATATATTTT. Translation: CASSKELGGYRGTSGNTIYF.

The table lists this clone with a few counts. J is TRBJ2-3 and V is TRBV1; TRBD2 is the table's D call and was not checked against the DNA. TRBV1 is a documented pseudogene. The CDR3 spans 17 residues. CDR3 protein: CTSSQDRGSGEPDTQYF. The CDR3 nucleotides are TGCACCAGCAGCCAAGATCGGGGAAGCGGGGAGCCGGATACGCAGTATTTT.

The J gene is TRBJ2-7, the V gene TRBV30; 9 bases map to TRBD1. Germline-derived CDR1 and CDR2 are GTSNPN and SVGIG (reference sequence). This CDR3 is built from 14 residues. The junction had 7 bases not matched to a gene; V was cut back by 1 base and J by 6 bases. CDR3 protein: CAWSGGQGITEQYF. CDR3 bases: TGTGCCTGGAGTGGGGGACAGGGTATCACCGAGCAGTACTTC.

The chain links TRBV4-1 to TRBJ1-5; D possibly corresponds to TRBD1 (5 bases). The CDR3 is made up of 17 amino acids. The germline V gene has CDR1 MGHRA and CDR2 YSYEKL. V shed 1 base and J shed 2 bases, with 15 bases lying between them. The CDR3 region is CASSQVPGGVGNQPQHF. CDR3 DNA: TGCGCCAGCAGCCAAGTCCCCGGGGGGGTGGGCAATCAGCCCCAGCATTTT.

The chain links TRBV6-5 to TRBJ1-4, with D possibly being TRBD1 (5 bases). V shed 2 bases and J shed 7 bases, with 14 bases lying between them. The CDR3 loop spans 15 amino acids. CDR1 is MNHEY, CDR2 SVGAGI, per germline. The CDR3 DNA follows: TGTGCCAGCAGTTACGTCGGGGGAGTGGGTGAAAAACTGTTTTTT. It codes for CASSYVGGVGEKLFF.

The V gene is TRBV9, the J gene TRBJ2-7, with D tentatively TRBD2 (6 bases). Between the trimmed V and J ends, which lost 0 bases and 2 bases, there was a span of 12 bases. The CDR3 consists of 15 residues. The V gene's germline CDR1 is SGDLS and CDR2 YYNGEE. The DNA for the CDR3 is TGTGCCAGCAGCGTAGATGGCGGGACTCCCTACGAGCAGTACTTC. The encoded protein is CASSVDGGTPYEQYF.

The chain links TRBV9 to TRBJ2-7; 11 bases fit TRBD2. The CDR3 is 14 amino acids. The germline V gene has CDR1 SGDLS and CDR2 YYNGEE. Trimming cost V 4 bases and J 3 bases; bases outside gene matches: 3. The CDR3 protein is CASSPGTSGYEQYF. CDR3 in DNA: TGTGCCAGCAGCCCGGGGACTAGCGGCTACGAGCAGTACTTC. The full variable domain, completed using reference TRBV9 and TRBJ2-7, is DSGVTQTPKHLITATGQRVTLRCSPRSGDLSVYWYQQSLDQGLQFLIQYYNGEERAKGNILERFSAQQFPDLHSELNLSSLELGDSALYFCASSPGTSGYEQYFGPGTRLTVT.

V is TRBV6-6 and J is TRBJ2-4; 10 bases line up with TRBD1. This CDR3 region has 15 residues. V was pared by 6 bases and J by 2 bases, with 4 bases of the junction left unmatched. Germline assignment: CDR1 MNHNY and CDR2 SVGAGI (reference sequence). CDR3 residues: CASSYDRGPKNIQYF. In nucleotides, the CDR3 is TGTGCCAGCAGCTACGACAGGGGGCCCAAAAACATTCAGTACTTC.

J is TRBJ1-5 and V is TRBV12-5; unclear D gene. Germline CDR1 is LGHNT and CDR2 is FRNRAP. V gave up 4 bases and J gave up 6 bases, with 10 bases separating them. The CDR3 has 13 residues. CDR3 nucleotides: TGTGCTAGTGGTTCGTACACGGGTCAGCCCCAGCATTTT. This codes for CASGSYTGQPQHF.

V gene TRBV2 combines with J gene TRBJ1-5, with a weak D call TRBD1 (5 bases). This CDR3 comprises 14 residues. Trimming removed 6 bases at V and 2 bases at J, with 11 bases between. CDR1 is SNHLY, CDR2 FYNNEI, per germline. The DNA of the CDR3 is TGTGCCAGCAGGGCAGGGATGGGCAATCAGCCCCAGCATTTT. It specifies CASRAGMGNQPQHF.

The V and J genes are TRBV5-6 and TRBJ1-3, with D possibly matching TRBD1 (6 bases). The germline CDR1 and CDR2 sequences are SGHDT and YYEEEE. The CDR3 runs to 17 residues. The ends were cut back, 4 bases at V and 2 bases at J, with 19 bases in the middle. CDR3 region: CASSPQGPRGPGNTIYF. The CDR3 region has the DNA TGTGCCAGCAGCCCACAGGGTCCCCGGGGTCCTGGAAACACCATATATTTT.

The chain links TRBV5-4 to TRBJ1-2; TRBD1 is a possible D gene (5 bases). V was clipped by 2 bases and J by 0 bases, with 8 bases between them. The CDR3 length is 14 residues. Germline V gene data show CDR1 as SGHNT and CDR2 as YYREEE (reference sequence). The CDR3 DNA reads TGTGCCAGCAGCTTCGGGGGTTCTAACTATGGCTACACCTTC. Protein: CASSFGGSNYGYTF.

The gene calls are TRBV6-4 and TRBJ2-1; tentative D call: TRBD2 (5 bases). Trimming left V 0 bases short and J 7 bases short, with 7 bases between. The CDR3 totals 13 residues. Per the germline V gene, CDR1 is MRHNA and CDR2 is SNTAGT. CDR3: CASSDSEVNEQFF. CDR3 nucleotides: TGTGCCAGCAGTGACTCGGAGGTGAATGAGCAGTTCTTC.

The chain combines TRBV18 with TRBJ2-7, with D possibly TRBD1 on 6 matching bases. This CDR3 contains 14 residues. V dropped 4 bases and J dropped 5 bases, with 15 bases sitting between them. Per germline, CDR1 KGHSH and CDR2 LQKENI. As DNA, the CDR3 is TGTGCCAGCTCACTCCGACAGGAAGCTAACGAGCAGTACTTC. Its translation is CASSLRQEANEQYF.

The chain has TRBV4-1 and TRBJ2-7; 8 bases match TRBD1. Germline CDR1 reads MGHRA; CDR2 reads YSYEKL. Germline trimming cut 5 bases from V and 1 base from J; bases unmatched to any gene: 10. CDR3 length equals 16 residues. Here the CDR3 reads CASSGFLDRGSYEQYF. CDR3 nucleotide sequence: TGCGCCAGCAGCGGATTTCTTGACAGGGGATCCTACGAGCAGTACTTC.

This clone has more than one count but fewer than ten. The gene calls are TRBV10-3 and TRBJ1-2; TRBD1 matches 7 bases. After removal of 0 bases from V and 4 bases from J, the junction contained 2 bases not matched to a gene. Germline CDR1 reads ENHRY; CDR2 reads SYGVKD. The CDR3 is made up of 14 amino acids. In DNA, the CDR3 is TGTGCCATCAGTGAGTCCGACAGGGCCTATGGCTACACCTTC. This codes for CAISESDRAYGYTF.

The chain uses TRBV29-1 and TRBJ1-1; 9 bases are shared with TRBD1. The germline gives CDR1 SQVTM, CDR2 ANQGSEA. The CDR3 runs 14 residues. Unmatched junction bases numbered 5, after V lost 6 bases and J lost 0 bases. In DNA form, the CDR3 reads TGCAGCGTGGATGGACAGGGGATGAACACTGAAGCTTTCTTT. This codes for CSVDGQGMNTEAFF.

The chain joins TRBV27 to TRBJ2-7, with 8 bases fitting TRBD2. The germline gives CDR1 MNHEY, CDR2 SMNVEV (reference sequence). CDR3 length equals 15 residues. V gave up 1 base and J gave up 0 bases; unmatched junction bases: 2. This CDR3 reads CASSLYGGVSYEQYF. The CDR3 DNA is TGTGCCAGCAGTTTATACGGGGGGGTCTCCTACGAGCAGTACTTC.